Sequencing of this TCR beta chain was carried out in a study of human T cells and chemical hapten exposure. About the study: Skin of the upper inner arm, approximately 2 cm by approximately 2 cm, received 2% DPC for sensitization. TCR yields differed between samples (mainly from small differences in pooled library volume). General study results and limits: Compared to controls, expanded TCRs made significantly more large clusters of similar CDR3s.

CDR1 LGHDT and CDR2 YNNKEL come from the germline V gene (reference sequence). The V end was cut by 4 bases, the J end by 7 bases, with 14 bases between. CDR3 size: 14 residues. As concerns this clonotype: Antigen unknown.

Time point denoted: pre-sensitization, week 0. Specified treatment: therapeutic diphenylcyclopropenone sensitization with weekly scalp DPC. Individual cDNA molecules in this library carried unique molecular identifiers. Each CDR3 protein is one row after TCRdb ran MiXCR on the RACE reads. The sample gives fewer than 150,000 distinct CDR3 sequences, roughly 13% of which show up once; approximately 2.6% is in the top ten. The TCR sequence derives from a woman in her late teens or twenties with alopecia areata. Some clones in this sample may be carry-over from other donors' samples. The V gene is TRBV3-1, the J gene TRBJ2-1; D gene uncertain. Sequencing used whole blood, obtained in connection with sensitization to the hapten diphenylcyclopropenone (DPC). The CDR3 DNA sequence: TGTGCCAGCAGCCCCCTTCGGCTAGTTAATGAGCAGTTCTTC. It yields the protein CASSPLRLVNEQFF.